Given below is one T cell receptor beta chain in context. This clonotype was seen repeatedly, ten times or more. Its antigen is not yet known. One base away there is no much larger clone; base qualities are not given. The data belong to a study of T-cell reconstitution after alpha-beta-depleted transplantation in children (dated by TCRdb to the mid-2010s). General notes on the study: The study quantitatively tracked T-cell immune reconstitution after TCRalphabeta/CD19-depleted allogeneic hematopoietic cell transplantation in children using TCR repertoire profiling. Overall results and qualifications from the work: The high TCRbeta diversity at day 60 in some patients was ascribed to recipient T cells and intrathymic progenitors that had survived conditioning. Hyperexpanded clone frequencies declined over subsequent months; after one year, T-cell counts and TCRbeta diversity were mostly attributed to newly produced T cells. The apparently early recovery of alphabetaT-cell counts about two months after transplant reportedly depended on only several hundred rapidly expanded clones that came from non-depleted graft cells.

Receptor libraries were prepared by PCR. The run used an Illumina HiSeq 2500. TCR library preparation used molecular barcoding, with unique molecular identifiers applied to normalize quantification of the TCRbeta repertoire. TCRdb ran its own pipeline on the public reads, namely fastp trimming at Q25 and MiXCR clone calling, and kept in-frame beta chains. Duplicate CDR3 protein sequences are folded into a single record with the most common DNA and genes. Counted in this sample were about 170,000 distinct CDR3 sequences; around 10% of them appeared once. The ten most abundant clones make up roughly 13% of the sample. Explained via the paper, the treatment or condition label denotes: allogeneic hematopoietic cell transplantation with graft depleted of TCRalphabeta T cells and CD19 B cells. TCRalphabeta/CD19-depleted allogeneic hematopoietic cell grafts were given to the transplant recipients, all of whom were children.

This clonotype was obtained from a boy aged 2 to 10 with acute myeloid leukemia, due to receive a stem cell transplant. The sequences come from PBMCs, collected before TCRalphabeta/CD19-depleted stem cell transplant.

At the DNA level, the sequence is TGTGCCGCCAGTACGTCTAGCGGGCCGCAGTACTTC. This yields the protein CAASTSSGPQYF. The rearrangement combines TRBV9 with TRBJ2-7, with 8 junctional bases fitting TRBD2. CDR1 and CDR2, looked up from the germline V gene, are SGDLS and YYNGEE. The CDR3 spans 12 residues, from the cysteine through the phenylalanine. Only the CDR3 part of the read is kept: 36 bases, read in frame from the first base. Trimmed from V: 10 bases; trimmed from J: 9 bases; junction bases lacking a gene match: 12.